This TCR beta chain was identified during a study of memory CD4+ T cells and cytomegalovirus serostatus. Germline-derived CDR1 and CDR2 are SGHVS and FQNEAQ. V gave up 5 bases and J gave up 2 bases, with 9 bases separating them. The CDR3 is 13 amino acids. Single viable CD3+CD4+CD8-CD45RO+ cells were sorted as the memory CD4+ T cells. Sequencing was performed with immunoSEQ multiplex PCR; in TCRdb, only in-frame clones are kept and a portion is missing. The sample contains about 40,000 clones, 78% of which appear only once. This sequence joins TRBV7-8 and TRBJ1-2, with D maybe TRBD1 (5 bases). The sequenced sample was memory CD4+ T cells from blood. This clonotype was sampled from an adult in good health and CMV-seronegative. The CDR3 nucleotides read TGTGCCAGCAGCCAAACAGGAAACTATGGCTACACCTTC. It translates to CASSQTGNYGYTF.